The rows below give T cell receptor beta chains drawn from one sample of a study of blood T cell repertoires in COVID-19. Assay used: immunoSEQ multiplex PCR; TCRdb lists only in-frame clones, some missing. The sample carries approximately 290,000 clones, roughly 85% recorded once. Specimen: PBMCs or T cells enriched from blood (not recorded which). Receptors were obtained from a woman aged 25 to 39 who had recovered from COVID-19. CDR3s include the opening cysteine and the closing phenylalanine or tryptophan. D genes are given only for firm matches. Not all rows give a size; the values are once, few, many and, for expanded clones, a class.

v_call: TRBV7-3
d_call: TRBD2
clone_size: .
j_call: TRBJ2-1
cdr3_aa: CASSPEGLAVYNEQFF
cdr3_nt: TGTGCCAGCAGCCCTGAGGGACTAGCGGTCTACAATGAGCAGTTCTTC

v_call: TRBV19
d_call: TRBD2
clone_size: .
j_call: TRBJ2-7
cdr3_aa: CASSIGGRSYEQYF
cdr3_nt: TGTGCCAGTAGTATAGGCGGGAGGTCGTACGAGCAGTACTTC

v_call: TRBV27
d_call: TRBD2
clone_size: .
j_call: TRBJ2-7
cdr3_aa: CASSLSTSGVGEQYF
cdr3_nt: TGTGCCAGCAGTTTATCAACTAGCGGGGTGGGAGAGCAGTACTTC

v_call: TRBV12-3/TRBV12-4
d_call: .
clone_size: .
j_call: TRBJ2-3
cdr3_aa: CASSPGTDTQYF
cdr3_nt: TGTGCCAGCAGTCCGGGCACAGATACGCAGTATTTT

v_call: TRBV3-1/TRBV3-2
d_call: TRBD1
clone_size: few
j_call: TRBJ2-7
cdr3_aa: CASSQGWGQPSSYEQYF
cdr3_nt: TGTGCCAGCAGCCAAGGCTGGGGACAGCCCAGCTCCTACGAGCAGTACTTC

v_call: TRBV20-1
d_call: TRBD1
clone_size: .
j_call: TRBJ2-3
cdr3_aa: CSADRQGLQYF
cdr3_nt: TGCAGTGCCGATCGACAGGGTCTGCAGTATTTT

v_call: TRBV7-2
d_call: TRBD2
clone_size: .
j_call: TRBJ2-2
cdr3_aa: CASSFGLAGGPNTGELFF
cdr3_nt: TGTGCCAGCAGCTTTGGACTAGCGGGGGGTCCTAACACCGGGGAGCTGTTTTTT

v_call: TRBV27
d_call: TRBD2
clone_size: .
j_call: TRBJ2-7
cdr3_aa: CASSLSSTSGRRGEQYF
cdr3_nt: TGTGCCAGCAGTTTATCCTCCACTAGCGGGAGACGAGGAGAGCAGTACTTC

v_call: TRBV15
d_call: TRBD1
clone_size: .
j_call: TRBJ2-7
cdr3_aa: CATSRDRQGAGEQYF
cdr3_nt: TGTGCCACCAGCAGAGATCGACAGGGGGCTGGGGAGCAGTACTTC

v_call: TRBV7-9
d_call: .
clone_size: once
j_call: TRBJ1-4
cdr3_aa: CASSPGGVGKLFF
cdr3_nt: TGTGCCAGCAGCCCCGGCGGCGTTGGAAAACTGTTTTTT

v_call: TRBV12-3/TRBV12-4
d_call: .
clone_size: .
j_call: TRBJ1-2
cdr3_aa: CASTSGGSGYTF
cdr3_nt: TGTGCCAGCACCTCGGGAGGGAGTGGCTACACCTTC

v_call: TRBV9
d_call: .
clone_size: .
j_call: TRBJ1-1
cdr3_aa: CASSPTSNTEAFF
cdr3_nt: TGTGCCAGCAGCCCCACATCGAACACTGAAGCTTTCTTT

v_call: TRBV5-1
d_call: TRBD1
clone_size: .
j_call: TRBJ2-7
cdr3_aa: CASSLGQGREQYF
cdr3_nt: TGCGCCAGCAGCTTAGGACAGGGAAGGGAGCAGTACTTC

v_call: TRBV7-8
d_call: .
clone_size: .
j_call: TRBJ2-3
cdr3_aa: CASSGKRGVTDTQYF
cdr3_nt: TGTGCCAGCAGCGGTAAGCGCGGAGTAACAGATACGCAGTATTTT

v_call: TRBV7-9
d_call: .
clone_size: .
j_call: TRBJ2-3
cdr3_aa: CASGAGGTDTQYF
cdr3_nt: TGTGCCAGCGGAGCCGGCGGCACAGATACGCAGTATTTT

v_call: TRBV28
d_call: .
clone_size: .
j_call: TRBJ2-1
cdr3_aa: CASSFYPAASSYNEQFF
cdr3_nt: TGTGCCAGCAGTTTTTACCCAGCGGCCAGCTCCTACAATGAGCAGTTCTTC

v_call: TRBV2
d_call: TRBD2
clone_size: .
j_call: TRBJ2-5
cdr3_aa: CASTGLAGRVPVQETQYF
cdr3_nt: TGTGCCAGCACCGGACTAGCGGGAAGGGTGCCGGTTCAAGAGACCCAGTACTTC

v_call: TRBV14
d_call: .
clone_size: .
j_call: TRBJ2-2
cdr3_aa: CASSQIRGRTGELFF
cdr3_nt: TGTGCCAGCAGTCAGATCAGGGGGAGGACCGGGGAGCTGTTTTTT

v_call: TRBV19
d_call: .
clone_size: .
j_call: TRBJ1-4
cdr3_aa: CASSITGLNEKLFF
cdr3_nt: TGTGCCAGTAGTATCACAGGGCTTAATGAAAAACTGTTTTTT

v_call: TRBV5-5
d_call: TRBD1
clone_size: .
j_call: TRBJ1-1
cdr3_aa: CASSWDRPNTEAFF
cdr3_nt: TGTGCCAGCAGCTGGGACAGGCCGAACACTGAAGCTTTCTTT

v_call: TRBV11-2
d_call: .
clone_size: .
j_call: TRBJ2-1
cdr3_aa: CASSLGKTIPGDEQFF
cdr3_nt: TGTGCCAGCAGCTTAGGTAAGACTATCCCAGGGGATGAGCAGTTCTTC

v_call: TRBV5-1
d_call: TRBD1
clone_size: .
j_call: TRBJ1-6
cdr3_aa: CASSSTGETYNSPLHF
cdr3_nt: TGCGCCAGCAGCTCGACAGGGGAAACCTATAATTCACCCCTCCACTTT

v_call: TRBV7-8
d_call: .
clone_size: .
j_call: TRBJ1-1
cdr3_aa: CASSLARVDTEAFF
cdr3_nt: TGTGCCAGCAGCTTAGCCAGGGTAGACACTGAAGCTTTCTTT

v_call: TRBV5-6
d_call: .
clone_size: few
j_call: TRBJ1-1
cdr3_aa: CASSFGGPNTEAFF
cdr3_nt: TGTGCCAGCAGCTTCGGGGGGCCGAACACTGAAGCTTTCTTT

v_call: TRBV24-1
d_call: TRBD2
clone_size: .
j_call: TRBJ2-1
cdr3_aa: CATSNLAGVDPSYNEQFF
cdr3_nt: TGTGCCACCAGTAACCTAGCGGGAGTCGACCCTTCCTACAATGAGCAGTTCTTC

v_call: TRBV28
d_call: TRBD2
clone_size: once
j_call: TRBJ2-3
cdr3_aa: CALVWGGTQYF
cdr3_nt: TGTGCCCTTGTATGGGGGGGTACGCAGTATTTT

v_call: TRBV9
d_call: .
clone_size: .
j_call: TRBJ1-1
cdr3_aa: CASSVAMNTEAFF
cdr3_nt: TGTGCCAGCAGCGTAGCCATGAACACTGAAGCTTTCTTT

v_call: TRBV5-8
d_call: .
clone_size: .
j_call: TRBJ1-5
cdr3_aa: CASSLLGKGGGQPQHF
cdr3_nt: TGTGCCAGCAGCTTGCTAGGGAAAGGCGGGGGTCAGCCCCAGCATTTT

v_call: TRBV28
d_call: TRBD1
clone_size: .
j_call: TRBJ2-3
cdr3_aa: CASRQGQADTQYF
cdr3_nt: TGTGCCAGCAGGCAAGGACAGGCAGATACGCAGTATTTT

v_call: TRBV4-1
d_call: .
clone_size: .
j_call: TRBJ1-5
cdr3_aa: CASSQGDRSNQPQHF
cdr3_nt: TGCGCCAGCAGCCAGGGCGACAGGTCCAATCAGCCCCAGCATTTT

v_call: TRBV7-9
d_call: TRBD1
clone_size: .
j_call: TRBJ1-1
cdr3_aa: CASSFRTGPNTEAFF
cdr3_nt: TGTGCCAGCAGCTTTAGGACAGGGCCGAACACTGAAGCTTTCTTT

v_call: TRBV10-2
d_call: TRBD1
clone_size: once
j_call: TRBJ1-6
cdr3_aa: CASSEGTGLNSPLHF
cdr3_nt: TGCGCCAGCAGTGAAGGGACAGGGCTAAATTCACCCCTCCACTTT

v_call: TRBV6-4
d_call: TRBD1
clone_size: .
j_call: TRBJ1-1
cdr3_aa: CASRKTGTKKNTEAFF
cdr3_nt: TGTGCCAGCAGGAAGACAGGGACCAAGAAAAACACTGAAGCTTTCTTT

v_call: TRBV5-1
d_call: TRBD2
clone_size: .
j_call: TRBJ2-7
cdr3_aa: CASNERGNSYEQYF
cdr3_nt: TGCGCCAGCAATGAGCGGGGGAACTCCTACGAGCAGTACTTC

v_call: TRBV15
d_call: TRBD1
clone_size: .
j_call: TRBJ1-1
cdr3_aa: CATSTLTGPDPRAFF
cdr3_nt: TGTGCCACCAGCACCCTGACAGGGCCTGATCCTCGAGCTTTCTTT

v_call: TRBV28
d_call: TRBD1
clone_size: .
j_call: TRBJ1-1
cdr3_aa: CASLTRQGGPNTEAFF
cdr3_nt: TGTGCCAGTCTAACCCGACAGGGGGGGCCGAACACTGAAGCTTTCTTT

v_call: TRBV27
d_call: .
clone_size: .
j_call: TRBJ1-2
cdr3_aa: CASSLQGGNYGYTF
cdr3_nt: TGTGCCAGCAGTTTGCAGGGTGGAAACTATGGCTACACCTTC

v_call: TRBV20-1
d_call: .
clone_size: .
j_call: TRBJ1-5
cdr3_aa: CSASPGAGGNQPQHF
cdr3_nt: TGCAGTGCTAGTCCGGGGGCGGGGGGCAATCAGCCCCAGCATTTT

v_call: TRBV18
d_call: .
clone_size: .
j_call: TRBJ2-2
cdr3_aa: CASSRIRRTGELFF
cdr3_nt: TGTGCCAGCTCCCGAATTCGGAGAACTGGGGAGCTGTTTTTT

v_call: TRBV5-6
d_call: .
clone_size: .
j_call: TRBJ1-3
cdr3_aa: CASSRGRGNTIYF
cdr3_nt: TGTGCCAGCAGCCGAGGAAGAGGAAACACCATATATTTT

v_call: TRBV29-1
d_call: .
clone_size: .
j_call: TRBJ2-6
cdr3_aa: CSVGPGQGASGANVLTF
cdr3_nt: .

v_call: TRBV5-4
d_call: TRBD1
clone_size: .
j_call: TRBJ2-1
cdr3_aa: CASSSRDRVRGNEQFF
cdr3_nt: TGTGCCAGCAGCTCCCGGGACAGGGTTCGGGGGAATGAGCAGTTCTTC

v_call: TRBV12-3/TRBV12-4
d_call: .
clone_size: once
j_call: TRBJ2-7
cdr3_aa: CASRGVSEQYF
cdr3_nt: TGTGCCAGCAGGGGAGTGAGCGAGCAGTACTTC

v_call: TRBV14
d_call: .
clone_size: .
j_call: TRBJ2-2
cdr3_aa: CASSQVWGQNTGELFF
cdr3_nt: TGTGCCAGCAGCCAAGTGTGGGGGCAAAACACCGGGGAGCTGTTTTTT

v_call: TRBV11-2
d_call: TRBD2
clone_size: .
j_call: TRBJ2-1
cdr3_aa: CASSLVVKGLAAEQFF
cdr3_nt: TGTGCCAGCAGCTTAGTAGTAAAAGGACTAGCGGCCGAGCAGTTCTTC

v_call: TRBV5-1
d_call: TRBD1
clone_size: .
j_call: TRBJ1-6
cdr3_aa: CASSRTTGGIGSPLHF
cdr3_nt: TGCGCCAGCAGCAGAACGACAGGGGGTATTGGATCACCCCTCCACTTT

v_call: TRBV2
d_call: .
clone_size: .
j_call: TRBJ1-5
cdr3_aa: CASAGGGNQPQHF
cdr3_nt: TGTGCCAGCGCGGGAGGGGGCAATCAGCCCCAGCATTTT

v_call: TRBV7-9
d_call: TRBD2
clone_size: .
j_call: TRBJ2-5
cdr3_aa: CASSPGLAGGPGETQYF
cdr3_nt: TGTGCCAGCAGCCCGGGACTAGCGGGGGGGCCTGGAGAGACCCAGTACTTC

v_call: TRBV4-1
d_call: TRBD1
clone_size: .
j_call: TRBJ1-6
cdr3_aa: CASSERPPRTGNSPLHF
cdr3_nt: TGCGCCAGCAGCGAGCGACCTCCTCGGACAGGCAATTCACCCCTCCACTTT

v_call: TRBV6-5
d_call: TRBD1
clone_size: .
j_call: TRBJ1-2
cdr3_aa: CASSYSRTGGNGYTF
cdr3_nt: TGTGCCAGCAGTTACTCGAGGACAGGGGGCAATGGCTACACCTTC

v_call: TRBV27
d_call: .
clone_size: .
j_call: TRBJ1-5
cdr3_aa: CASMDFLGNQPQHF
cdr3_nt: TGTGCCAGCATGGACTTTCTTGGCAATCAGCCCCAGCATTTT

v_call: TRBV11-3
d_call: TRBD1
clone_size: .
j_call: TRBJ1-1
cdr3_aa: CASSFEDRDLDFF
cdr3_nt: TGTGCCAGCAGCTTTGAGGACAGGGATCTTGACTTCTTT

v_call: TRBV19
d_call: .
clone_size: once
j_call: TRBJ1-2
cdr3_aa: CAGRAGDGYTF
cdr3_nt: TGTGCCGGCAGAGCAGGGGATGGCTACACCTTC

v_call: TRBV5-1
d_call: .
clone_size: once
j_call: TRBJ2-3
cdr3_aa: CASREGGSPTDTQYF
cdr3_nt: TGCGCCAGCAGGGAAGGCGGGTCCCCCACAGATACGCAGTATTTT

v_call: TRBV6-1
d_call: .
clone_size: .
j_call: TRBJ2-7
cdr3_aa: CASSEAWGEYF
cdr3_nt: TGTGCCAGCAGTGAAGCCTGGGGGGAGTACTTC